Sequencing of this TCR beta chain was carried out in a study of blood T cell repertoires in COVID-19. At the level of the study: Researchers got acute and convalescent COVID-19 samples from the United States, Italy and Spain. T cells, B-cell-depleted T cells, or PBMCs supplied cDNA or gDNA.

V lost 6 bases to trimming and J lost 14 bases; unmatched junction nucleotides: 12. CDR1 and CDR2 (germline): SGHAT, FQDESV (reference sequence). The CDR3 is 12 amino acids. In the study's own analysis: Estimation of nucleated cell counts relied on the amplification of reference gene primers. Sequenced by immunoSEQ multiplex PCR; TCRdb stores in-frame clones only, minus some. The V and J calls and clone size were taken over from that table, and D and trimming were inferred from the DNA. The profile covers 200,000 to 300,000 clones, with about 87% appearing a single time and 3.7% taken by the ten largest.

The TCR originated in a woman between 40 and 50 years old with acute or convalescent COVID-19. The J gene is TRBJ1-1, the V gene TRBV11-1, with 7 bases matching TRBD1. The sample taken for sequencing was peripheral blood. CDR3 protein: CASSRQGRGSFF. As DNA, the CDR3 is TGTGCCAGCAGTCGGCAGGGCAGGGGGTCGTTCTTT. Looking up the rest from reference TRBV11-1 and TRBJ1-1 gives the full variable domain: EAEVAQSPRYKITEKSQAVAFWCDPISGHATLYWYRQILGQGPELLVQFQDESVVDDSQLPKDRFSAERLKGVDSTLKIQPAELGDSAMYLCASSRQGRGSFFGQGTRLTVV.